These 5 T cell receptor beta chains share one sample of origin, sequenced in a study of tumor and adjacent non-tumor tissue in lung cancer (dated by TCRdb to about 2018). RNA was isolated from bulk, unsorted tissue, and RNA quality was assessed with a NanoDrop ND-1000 and an Agilent 2100. Receptor libraries were prepared by multiplex PCR. Sequencing was performed on an Illumina HiSeq 2500. TCRbeta libraries were constructed through three rounds of nested PCR with primers (Table S4) according to protocols modified from ARM-PCR. The public reads were quality trimmed at Q25 with fastp and then assembled into clones with MiXCR by TCRdb, keeping productive beta chains. CDR3 protein duplicates are merged, each entry listing the most common genes and DNA. This sample holds just over 200,000 distinct CDR3 sequences; 60% to 85% were observed only once. The top ten constitute roughly a quarter of the sample.

Sequencing was performed on lung tumor tissue. The receptor set was obtained from a man aged 55 to 70 with non-small cell lung cancer.

As concerns this clonotype: A much larger clone is a single base away; this may be a read error. The chain carries TRBV20-1 and TRBJ2-3; D call uncertain. CDR3 size: 13 residues. Germline CDR1 DFQATT, CDR2 SNEGSKA (reference sequence). V lost 1 base to trimming and J lost 4 bases, with 9 bases between them. CDR3 DNA: TGCAGTGCTAGAGTTGCAGTGGCAGATACGCAGTATTTT. Translation: CSARVAVADTQYF.

As for this clonotype: An end of the junction differs from the germline gene, which may be a read error. The V call is TRBV11-2, the J call TRBJ1-6; D call uncertain. Germline-derived CDR1 and CDR2 are SGHAT and FQNNGV. CDR3 length: 16 residues. The CDR3 sequence is CASSSDVRTWNSSLHF. The CDR3 DNA reads as TGTGCCAGCAGCTCCGATGTCAGGACCTGGAATTCATCCCTCCACTTT.

This clonotype was counted only a few times. The V gene is TRBV30, the J gene TRBJ1-5, with TRBD1 as a possible D gene (6 bases). Per germline, CDR1 GTSNPN and CDR2 SVGIG (reference sequence). Trimming pared 5 bases from V and 4 bases from J, leaving 15 bases between. The CDR3 covers 14 residues. The CDR3 DNA is TGTGCCTGGGGAACAGGGATCGGGAATCAGCCCCAGCATTTT. Its translation: CAWGTGIGNQPQHF.

This clonotype is a singleton in its sample. The chain links TRBV11-1 to TRBJ2-1; TRBD2 is a possible D gene (5 bases). CDR3 length: 16 residues. The germline CDR1 and CDR2 sequences are SGHAT and FQDESV (reference sequence). The germline V and J ends were trimmed by 2 bases and 12 bases, with 23 bases remaining between them. This CDR3 reads CASSLLSGSKEDGQFF. The CDR3 region has the DNA TGTGCCAGCAGCTTATTATCGGGGAGTAAAGAGGATGGGCAGTTCTTC.

This sequence joins TRBV27 and TRBJ2-3; 11 bases are shared with TRBD2. From germline, CDR1 is MNHEY and CDR2 SMNVEV (reference sequence). The CDR3 spans 17 residues. V lost 6 bases and J lost 4; bases outside the gene matches: 12. The CDR3, as DNA: TGTGCCAGCAGACTCAATTTCCATAGCGGGGGGGCAGATACGCAGTATTTT. Protein: CASRLNFHSGGADTQYF.